The 29 T cell receptor beta chains below all came from one sample that was sequenced in a study of shared clonotypes between healthy human individuals. TCRdb's copy holds only in-frame clones and misses some; the assay was immunoSEQ multiplex PCR. This sample has hundreds of thousands of clones; around 74% occur once, and the top ten carry over 1.5%. Sequenced input: memory CD4+ T cells sorted from blood. As for subset: CD45RA-negative fraction. All receptors derive from a woman between 25 and 40 years old in good health.

Notes on this clone: Other DNA sequences from this sample encode an identical CDR3 as well. The chain couples TRBV2 to TRBJ2-1; 10 bases fit TRBD2. The J segment lost 0 bases and the V segment lost 6 bases, leaving 2 bases of the junction unmatched. This CDR3 contains 15 residues. The V gene's germline CDR1 is SNHLY and CDR2 FYNNEI. The CDR3 DNA follows: TGTGCCAGCAGGGTAGCGGGAGGCTCCTACAATGAGCAGTTCTTC. It is translated as CASRVAGGSYNEQFF.

The sample holds a few counts of this clone. The CDR3 reads CASSFGRGENIQYF. CDR3 sequence (DNA): TGTGCCAGCAGCTTTGGGCGGGGGGAAAACATTCAGTACTTC. The rearrangement links TRBV11-1 to TRBJ2-4; 8 positions agree with TRBD2. After removal of 3 bases from V and 5 bases from J, the junction contained 3 bases not matched to a gene. CDR3 length: 14 residues. Germline CDR1 SGHAT, CDR2 FQDESV (reference sequence).

V usage is TRBV25-1 and J usage is TRBJ1-1; D may be TRBD1 (5 bases). This CDR3 has 15 amino acids. Germline lookup yields CDR1 MGHDK and CDR2 SYGVNS. V lost 1 base and J lost 0, with 9 bases in between. CDR3 in amino acids: CASSEWGGMNTEAFF. The CDR3 DNA is TGTGCCAGCAGTGAATGGGGGGGAATGAACACTGAAGCTTTCTTT. Together with reference TRBV25-1 and TRBJ1-1, the CDR3 gives the full variable domain: EADIYQTPRYLVIGTGKKITLECSQTMGHDKMYWYQQDPGMELHLIHYSYGVNSTEKGDLSSESTVSRIRTEHFPLTLESARPSHTSQYLCASSEWGGMNTEAFFGQGTRLTVV.

This chain connects TRBV28 to TRBJ1-2; possibly TRBD1 for D (5 bases). This CDR3 has 13 residues. Germline lookup yields CDR1 MDHEN and CDR2 SYDVKM. Trimming stripped 7 bases from V and 2 bases from J, with 11 bases between. The CDR3 sequence is CASTVRGNYGYTF. The CDR3 bases are TGTGCCAGCACCGTTAGGGGAAACTATGGCTACACCTTC.

The V gene is TRBV2, the J gene TRBJ2-5, with 7 bases matching TRBD2. The CDR3 is made up of 15 amino acids. After removal of 6 bases from V and 2 bases from J, the junction contained 9 bases not matched to a gene. Germline loops: CDR1 SNHLY, CDR2 FYNNEI. The DNA for the CDR3 is TGTGCCAGCAGGCTCATGACTAGCCCACAAGAGACCCAGTACTTC. This gives the protein CASRLMTSPQETQYF.

The rearrangement joins TRBV18 to TRBJ2-2; possibly TRBD2 for D (6 bases). Deletions cut 1 base from V and 4 bases from J, with 16 bases between. CDR1 KGHSH and CDR2 LQKENI come from the germline V gene. The CDR3 runs 17 residues. CDR3 sequence reads: CASSPQSGSLGTGELFF. The CDR3, as DNA: TGTGCCAGCTCACCACAATCCGGGAGCCTCGGCACCGGGGAGCTGTTTTTT.

The rearrangement uses TRBV14 and TRBJ2-3, with a weak D call TRBD2 (6 bases). This CDR3 comprises 17 residues. V was trimmed by 1 base and J by 3 bases, leaving 17 bases between them. Germline CDR1 and CDR2: SGHDN and FVKESK. The CDR3: CASSQVGGTGRTDTQYF. DNA of the CDR3: TGTGCCAGCAGCCAAGTGGGCGGGACTGGAAGAACAGATACGCAGTATTTT.

The rearrangement links TRBV5-8 to TRBJ2-5; 7 bases fit TRBD2. The CDR3 has 15 residues. CDR1 is SGHTS and CDR2 is YDEGEE in the germline V gene. The V gene end was trimmed by 1 base and the J gene end by 1 base; junction bases not matched to a gene: 4. The chain's CDR3 is CASSLRGSLQETQYF. CDR3 nucleotide sequence: TGTGCCAGCAGCTTGCGCGGGAGTCTCCAAGAGACCCAGTACTTC. Looking up the rest from reference TRBV5-8 and TRBJ2-5 gives the full variable domain: EAGVTQSPTHLIKTRGQQATLRCSPISGHTSVYWYQQALGLGLQFLLWYDEGEERNRGNFPPRFSGRQFPNYSSELNVNALELEDSALYLCASSLRGSLQETQYFGPGTRLLVL.

The chain is built from TRBV19 and TRBJ2-7, with 10 bases matching TRBD2. The CDR3 length is 16 residues. V dropped 5 bases and J dropped 3; count of bases not matched to a gene: 10. Germline CDR1 is LNHDA and CDR2 is SQIVND (reference sequence). The CDR3 is CASSPKAGGRIYEQYF. CDR3 DNA: TGTGCCAGTAGTCCCAAAGCGGGAGGGAGGATCTACGAGCAGTACTTC.

V and J are TRBV5-1 and TRBJ2-3; 9 bases match TRBD2. V trimming: 0 bases; J trimming: 4 bases; junction bases outside the gene matches: 9. Germline values: CDR1 SGHRS, CDR2 YFSETQ. This CDR3 spans 17 amino acids. The CDR3 region has the DNA TGCGCCAGCAGCTTGGTTAATAGCGGGAGCGGGGCAGATACGCAGTATTTT. It yields the protein CASSLVNSGSGADTQYF.

The chain carries TRBV5-1 and TRBJ2-6, with 7 bases identical to TRBD1. Trimming cost V 3 bases and J 2 bases; bases outside gene matches: 2. The CDR3 is made up of 15 amino acids. Per the germline V gene, CDR1 is SGHRS and CDR2 is YFSETQ. The CDR3 spells CASSSTGAGANVLTF. The CDR3 DNA reads TGCGCCAGCAGCTCTACAGGGGCTGGGGCCAACGTCCTGACTTTC. Full variable domain (missing parts from reference TRBV5-1 and TRBJ2-6): KAGVTQTPRYLIKTRGQQVTLSCSPISGHRSVSWYQQTPGQGLQFLFEYFSETQRNKGNFPGRFSGRQFSNSRSEMNVSTLELGDSALYLCASSSTGAGANVLTFGAGSRLTVL.

This sequence joins TRBV7-6 and TRBJ2-7, with TRBD2 identical over 12 bases. CDR1 is SGHVS, CDR2 FNYEAQ, per germline. The CDR3 is 15 amino acids. The J segment lost 7 bases and the V segment lost 8 bases, leaving 12 bases of the junction unmatched. CDR3 nucleotides: TGTGCCAGCGGGCAGACTAGCGGGAGAAGTTGGGAGCAGTACTTC. Translation gives CASGQTSGRSWEQYF.

J is TRBJ2-1 and V is TRBV28; D may be TRBD2 (5 bases). The CDR3 runs 17 residues. Looked up from germline, CDR1 is MDHEN and CDR2 is SYDVKM. V lost 3 bases, J lost 0 bases, and 15 bases lay in between. The CDR3 loop reads CASSLRRTHFSYNEQFF. CDR3 DNA: TGTGCCAGCAGTTTGCGACGGACTCACTTCTCCTACAATGAGCAGTTCTTC.

This chain connects TRBV5-4 to TRBJ2-1; TRBD1 matches at 9 bases. CDR1 is SGHNT, CDR2 YYREEE, per germline (reference sequence). The CDR3 loop spans 17 amino acids. The V and J ends lost 5 bases and 1 base, in that order; junction bases with no gene match: 10. CDR3 residues: CASRGDRGKRSYNEQFF. CDR3 nucleotides: TGTGCCAGCAGGGGCGACAGGGGGAAAAGGTCCTACAATGAGCAGTTCTTC. The full variable domain, in which reference TRBV5-4 and TRBJ2-1 provide the parts outside the CDR3, is ETGVTQSPTHLIKTRGQQVTLRCSSQSGHNTVSWYQQALGQGPQFIFQYYREEENGRGNFPPRFSGLQFPNYSSELNVNALELDDSALYLCASRGDRGKRSYNEQFFGPGTRLTVL.

This clone came up a few times. The V call is TRBV7-6, the J call TRBJ2-7; the D gene is possibly TRBD2 (6 bases). This CDR3 is built from 14 residues. Trimming took off 1 base at V and 6 bases at J, with 13 bases between the two ends. CDR1 and CDR2 (germline): SGHVS, FNYEAQ. The CDR3 DNA sequence: TGTGCCAGCAGCTTAGACCGGGAGAGGGGCGAGCAGTACTTC. Its translation is CASSLDRERGEQYF.

The chain recombines TRBV6-5 with TRBJ1-1; a possible D gene is TRBD1 (6 bases). The CDR3 is 13 amino acids. Germline V lookup: CDR1 MNHEY, CDR2 SVGAGI. Trimming removed 2 bases at V and 7 bases at J, with 11 bases between. The DNA for the CDR3 is TGTGCCAGCAGTTACGCCCGACAGGTTGAAGCTTTCTTT. It specifies CASSYARQVEAFF.

This clone was seen at least ten times. The chain is built from TRBV2 and TRBJ2-3; D is uncertain. This CDR3 has 18 residues. The ends were cut back, 6 bases at V and 1 base at J, with 23 bases in the middle. Germline values: CDR1 SNHLY, CDR2 FYNNEI. This chain's CDR3 is CASSLRKAGAEGTDTQYF. The CDR3 DNA is TGTGCCAGCAGCCTAAGGAAGGCTGGAGCCGAGGGCACAGATACGCAGTATTTT.

The rearrangement links TRBV2 to TRBJ2-3, with 7 nucleotides matching TRBD1. With V trimmed by 5 bases and J by 14 bases, 7 bases remained unmatched. This CDR3 comprises 11 residues. Looked up from germline, CDR1 is SNHLY and CDR2 is FYNNEI. The CDR3: CASSTGEAPYF. The CDR3 DNA follows: TGTGCCAGCAGTACAGGGGAAGCGCCGTATTTT.

The CDR3 loop is CSVAHSGYSYEQYF. Written as DNA, the CDR3 is TGCAGCGTTGCTCATAGCGGTTACTCCTACGAGCAGTACTTC. The chain recombines TRBV29-1 with TRBJ2-7; perhaps TRBD2 as D (6 bases). The length of the CDR3 is 14 residues. Germline CDR1 is SQVTM and CDR2 is ANQGSEA. Trimming cost V 4 bases and J 0 bases, with 13 bases left between them.

V is TRBV7-2 and J is TRBJ2-1; D remains unclear. This CDR3 has 15 residues. CDR1 and CDR2 (germline): SGHTA, FQGNSA. Trimming shortened V by 5 bases and J by 7 bases, and 18 bases separated the two germline ends. The CDR3 is CASSPNVLVENEQFF. DNA for the CDR3: TGTGCCAGCAGCCCTAACGTGTTAGTTGAGAATGAGCAGTTCTTC.

To note about this clone: Mismatch with germline at one junction end may stem from a read error. The genes are TRBV7-2 and TRBJ2-3, with 10 positions matching TRBD2. The CDR3 sequence is 15 residues long. Germline V gene sequence: CDR1 SGHTA, CDR2 FQGNSA. CDR3 protein: CASSVAGGMADTQYF. The CDR3 coding sequence is TGTGCCAGCAGCGTAGCGGGAGGAATGGCAGATACGCAGTATTTT.

This clone appeared a few times. The chain recombines TRBV9 with TRBJ2-3, with D possibly being TRBD1 (5 bases). The CDR3 sequence is 15 residues long. Germline V gives CDR1 SGDLS, CDR2 YYNGEE. With 7 bases removed from V and 6 bases from J, the gap between germline ends came to 21 bases. For the CDR3, the DNA is TGTGCCAGCTCCTACGGTGGGGCAGGGTCGGATACGCAGTATTTT. This sequence encodes CASSYGGAGSDTQYF.

CDR3 amino acids: CASSPDSLPRFF. The CDR3 coding sequence is TGTGCCAGCAGCCCGGACTCGCTCCCTCGGTTCTTT. The chain has TRBV7-8 and TRBJ1-1; D gene ambiguous. Trimming cost V 5 bases and J 14 bases, with 18 bases left between them. Per germline, CDR1 SGHVS and CDR2 FQNEAQ. The CDR3 length is 12 residues.

V and J are TRBV28 and TRBJ2-5; 16 bases line up with TRBD2. From germline, CDR1 is MDHEN and CDR2 SYDVKM. This CDR3 spans 16 amino acids. The V and J ends lost 5 bases and 7 bases, in that order; junction bases with no gene match: 7. The CDR3 is CASSQPGLAGGGTQYF. DNA of the CDR3: TGTGCCAGCAGTCAACCGGGACTAGCGGGAGGGGGGACCCAGTACTTC.

This clone showed up just a few times. This chain links TRBV6-7 with TRBJ2-1; a weak D match, TRBD2 (6 bases). TRBV6-7 is designated an ORF whose function remains uncertain. The CDR3 is 19 residues long. V lost 0 bases to trimming and J lost 2 bases, with 20 bases between them. DNA for the CDR3: TGTGCCAGCAGTTACTCGAGCTGTTGGGCTAGCGACACCTACAATGAGCAGTTCTTC. Its protein is CASSYSSCWASDTYNEQFF.

This chain joins TRBV2 and TRBJ2-3; TRBD1 is a possible D gene (5 bases). CDR1 and CDR2 from the germline V gene are SNHLY and FYNNEI. Trimming took 6 bases from V and 6 from J, leaving 19 bases between them. CDR3 size: 15 residues. The CDR3 reads CASRGRGAIGDTQYF. The CDR3 DNA is TGTGCCAGCAGGGGAAGGGGCGCGATCGGTGATACGCAGTATTTT.

This clone occurred once. The chain employs TRBV5-6 and TRBJ2-3, with 7 bases matching TRBD2. Germline V gives CDR1 SGHDT, CDR2 YYEEEE. V dropped 2 bases and J dropped 6; count of bases not matched to a gene: 3. There are 13 residues in the CDR3. CDR3 region: CASSFQGGDTQYF. The CDR3 bases are TGTGCCAGCAGCTTTCAGGGAGGGGATACGCAGTATTTT.

The chain combines TRBV7-8 with TRBJ2-2; unclear D gene. V dropped 7 bases and J dropped 6 bases, with 12 bases sitting between them. Per the germline V gene, CDR1 is SGHVS and CDR2 is FQNEAQ. CDR3 size: 13 residues. The CDR3 DNA follows: TGTGCCAGCAACAAAAGGGAAGCCGGGGAGCTGTTTTTT. Encoded protein: CASNKREAGELFF.

The V and J genes are TRBV5-1 and TRBJ2-1; TRBD1 agrees at 8 bases. CDR3 length: 13 residues. Germline V CDR1 and CDR2: SGHRS, YFSETQ. V lost 4 bases and J lost 8; bases outside the gene matches: 5. The CDR3 sequence: CASSDLTGDEQFF. For the CDR3, the DNA is TGCGCCAGCAGCGACCTGACAGGGGATGAGCAGTTCTTC.